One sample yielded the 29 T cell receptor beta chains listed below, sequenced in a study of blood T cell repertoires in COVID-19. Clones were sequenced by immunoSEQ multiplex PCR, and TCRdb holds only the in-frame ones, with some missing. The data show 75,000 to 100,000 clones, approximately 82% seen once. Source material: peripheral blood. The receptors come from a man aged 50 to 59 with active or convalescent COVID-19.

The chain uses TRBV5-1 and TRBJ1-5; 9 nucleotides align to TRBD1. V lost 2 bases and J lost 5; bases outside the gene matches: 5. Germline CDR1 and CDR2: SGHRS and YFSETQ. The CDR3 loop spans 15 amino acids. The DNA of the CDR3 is TGCGCCAGCAGCTTAGACGGGACAGGGCATCAGCCCCAGCATTTT. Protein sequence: CASSLDGTGHQPQHF.

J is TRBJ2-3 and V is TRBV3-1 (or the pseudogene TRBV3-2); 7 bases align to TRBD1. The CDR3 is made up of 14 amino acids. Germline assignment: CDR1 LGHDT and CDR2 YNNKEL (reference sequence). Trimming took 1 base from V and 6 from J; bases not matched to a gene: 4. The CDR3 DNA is TGTGCCAGCAGCCAAGTACAGGGGTGGGATACGCAGTATTTT. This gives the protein CASSQVQGWDTQYF.

The CDR3 nucleotides are TGTGCCATCAGTGAGGTTCAGGGGGCTAACTATGGCTACACCTTC. Protein sequence: CAISEVQGANYGYTF. The rearrangement links TRBV10-3 to TRBJ1-2, with 7 bases identical to TRBD1. There are 15 residues in the CDR3. Germline V gene lookup returns CDR1 ENHRY and CDR2 SYGVKD. Trimming took 2 bases from V and 0 from J; bases not matched to a gene: 3.

CDR3 loop: CSVGQDSSGNTIYF. The CDR3 region has the DNA TGCAGCGTTGGACAGGACAGCTCTGGAAACACCATATATTTT. V is TRBV29-1 and J is TRBJ1-3, with D tentatively TRBD1 (6 bases). This CDR3 has 14 amino acids. Germline CDR1 is SQVTM and CDR2 is ANQGSEA. Trimming cost V 4 bases and J 0 bases, with 10 bases left between them.

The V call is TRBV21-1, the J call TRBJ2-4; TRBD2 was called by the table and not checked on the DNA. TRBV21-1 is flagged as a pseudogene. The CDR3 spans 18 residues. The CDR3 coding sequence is TGTGCCAGCAGCAAAGCGCGGCTGCCAGAAATAGCCAAAAACATTCAGTACTTC. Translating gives CASSKARLPEIAKNIQYF.

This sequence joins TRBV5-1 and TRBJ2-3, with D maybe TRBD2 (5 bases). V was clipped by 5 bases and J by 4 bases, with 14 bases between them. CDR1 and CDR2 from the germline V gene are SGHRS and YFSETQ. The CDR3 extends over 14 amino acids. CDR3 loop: CASSGASSADTQYF. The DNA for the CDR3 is TGCGCCAGCAGTGGTGCTAGCAGCGCAGATACGCAGTATTTT.

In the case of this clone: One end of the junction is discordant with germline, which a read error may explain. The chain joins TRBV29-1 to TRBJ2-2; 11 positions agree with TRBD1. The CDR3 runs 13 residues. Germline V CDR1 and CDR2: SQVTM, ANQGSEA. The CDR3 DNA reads TGCAGCGTCGAAGAGGACAGGGGGCGGGAGCTGTTTTTT. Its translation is CSVEEDRGRELFF.

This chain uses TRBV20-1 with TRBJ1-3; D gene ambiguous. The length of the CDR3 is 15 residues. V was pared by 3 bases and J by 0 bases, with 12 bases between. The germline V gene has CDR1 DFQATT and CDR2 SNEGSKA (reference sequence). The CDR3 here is CSASKAADSGNTIYF. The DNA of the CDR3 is TGCAGTGCTAGTAAAGCGGCGGACTCTGGAAACACCATATATTTT.

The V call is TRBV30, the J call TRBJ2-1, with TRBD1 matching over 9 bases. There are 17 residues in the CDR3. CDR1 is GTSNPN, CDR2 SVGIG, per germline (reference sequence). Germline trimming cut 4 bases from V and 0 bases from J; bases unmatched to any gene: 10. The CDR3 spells CAWTPHQTGGSYNEQFF. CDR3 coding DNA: TGTGCCTGGACCCCCCACCAGACAGGGGGCTCCTACAATGAGCAGTTCTTC.

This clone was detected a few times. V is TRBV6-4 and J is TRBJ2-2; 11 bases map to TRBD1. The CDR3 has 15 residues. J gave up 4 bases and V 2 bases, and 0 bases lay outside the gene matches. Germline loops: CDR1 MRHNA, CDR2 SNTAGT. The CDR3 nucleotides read TGTGCCAGCAGTGACGGACAGGGGGCCACCGGGGAGCTGTTTTTT. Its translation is CASSDGQGATGELFF.

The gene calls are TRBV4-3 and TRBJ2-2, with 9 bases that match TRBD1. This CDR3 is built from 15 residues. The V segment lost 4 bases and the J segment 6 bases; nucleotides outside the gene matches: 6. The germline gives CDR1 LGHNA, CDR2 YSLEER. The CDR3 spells CASSLRDREAGELFF. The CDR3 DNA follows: TGCGCCAGCAGCCTCCGGGACAGGGAAGCCGGGGAGCTGTTTTTT.

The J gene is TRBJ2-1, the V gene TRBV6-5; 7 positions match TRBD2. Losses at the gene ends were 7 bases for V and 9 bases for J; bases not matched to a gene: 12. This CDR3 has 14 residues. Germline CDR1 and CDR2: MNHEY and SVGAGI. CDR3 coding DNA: TGTGCCAGCACTCCAGACGGGACTAAGAGTGAGCAGTTCTTC. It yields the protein CASTPDGTKSEQFF.

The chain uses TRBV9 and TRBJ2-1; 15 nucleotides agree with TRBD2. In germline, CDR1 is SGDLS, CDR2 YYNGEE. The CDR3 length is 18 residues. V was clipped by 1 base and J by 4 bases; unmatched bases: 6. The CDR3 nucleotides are TGTGCCAGCAGCGTATCCGGGACTAGCGGGGGGTTATACAATGAGCAGTTCTTC. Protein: CASSVSGTSGGLYNEQFF.

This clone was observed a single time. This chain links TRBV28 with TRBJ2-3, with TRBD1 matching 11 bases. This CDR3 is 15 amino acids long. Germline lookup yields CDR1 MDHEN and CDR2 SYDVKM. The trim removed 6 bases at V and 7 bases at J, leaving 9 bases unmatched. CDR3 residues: CASSPGTGGQYTQYF. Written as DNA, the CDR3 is TGTGCCAGCAGCCCCGGGACAGGGGGGCAGTATACGCAGTATTTT.

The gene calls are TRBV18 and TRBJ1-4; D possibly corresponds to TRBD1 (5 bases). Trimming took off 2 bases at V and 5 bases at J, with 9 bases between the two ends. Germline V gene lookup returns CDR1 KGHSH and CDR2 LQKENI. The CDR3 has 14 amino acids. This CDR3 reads CASSPAGSNEKLFF. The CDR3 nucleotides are TGTGCCAGCTCACCAGCAGGGTCGAATGAAAAACTGTTTTTT.

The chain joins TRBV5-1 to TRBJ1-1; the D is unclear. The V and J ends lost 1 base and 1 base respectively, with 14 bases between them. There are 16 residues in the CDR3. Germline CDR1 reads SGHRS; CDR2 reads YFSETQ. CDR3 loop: CASSLKGLMANTEAFF. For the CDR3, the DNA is TGCGCCAGCAGCTTGAAAGGACTAATGGCGAACACTGAAGCTTTCTTT.

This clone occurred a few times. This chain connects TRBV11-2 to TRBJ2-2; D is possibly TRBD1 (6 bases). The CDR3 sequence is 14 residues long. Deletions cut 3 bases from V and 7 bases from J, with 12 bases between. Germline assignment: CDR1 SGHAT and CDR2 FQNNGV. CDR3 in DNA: TGTGCCAGCAGCTTTGGGGGCCTCATCGGGGAGCTGTTTTTT. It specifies CASSFGGLIGELFF.

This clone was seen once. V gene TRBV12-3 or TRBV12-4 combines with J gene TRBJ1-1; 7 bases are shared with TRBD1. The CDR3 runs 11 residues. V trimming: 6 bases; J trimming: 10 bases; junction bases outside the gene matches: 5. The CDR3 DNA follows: TGTGCCAGCAGCGACAGGGTTCGAGCTTTCTTT. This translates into CASSDRVRAFF.

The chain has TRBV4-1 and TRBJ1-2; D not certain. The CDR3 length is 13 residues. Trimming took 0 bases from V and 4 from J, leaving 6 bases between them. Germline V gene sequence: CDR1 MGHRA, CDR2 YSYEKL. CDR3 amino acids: CASSQESRYGYTF. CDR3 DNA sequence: TGCGCCAGCAGCCAAGAAAGCCGCTATGGCTACACCTTC.

As DNA, the CDR3 is TGTGCCAGTAGTATAGAGGCAGGGGGCAATCAGCCCCAGCATTTT. The encoded protein is CASSIEAGGNQPQHF. This rearrangement joins TRBV19 to TRBJ1-5; D perhaps matches TRBD1 (6 bases). The CDR3 length is 15 residues. Germline V gene sequence: CDR1 LNHDA, CDR2 SQIVND (reference sequence). Trimming removed 0 bases at V and 2 bases at J, with 8 bases between.

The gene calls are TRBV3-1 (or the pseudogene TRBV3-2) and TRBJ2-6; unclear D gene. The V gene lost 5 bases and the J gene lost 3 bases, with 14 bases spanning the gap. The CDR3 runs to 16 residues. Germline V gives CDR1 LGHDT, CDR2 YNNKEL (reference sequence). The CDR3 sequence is CASSSSQVGGANVLTF. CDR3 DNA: TGTGCCAGCAGCTCAAGCCAGGTCGGTGGGGCCAACGTCCTGACTTTC.

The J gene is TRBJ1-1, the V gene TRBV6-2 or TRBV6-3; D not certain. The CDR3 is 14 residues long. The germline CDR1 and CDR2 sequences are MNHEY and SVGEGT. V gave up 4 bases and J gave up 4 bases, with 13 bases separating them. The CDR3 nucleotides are TGTGCCAGCAGTTCCCAAGGAGGAGGCACTGAAGCTTTCTTT. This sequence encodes CASSSQGGGTEAFF.

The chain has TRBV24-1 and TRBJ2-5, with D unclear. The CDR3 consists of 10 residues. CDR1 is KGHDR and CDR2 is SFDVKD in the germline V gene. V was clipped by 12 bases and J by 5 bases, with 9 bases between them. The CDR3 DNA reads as TGTGCCGGGCAGCTTGAGACCCAGTACTTC. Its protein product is CAGQLETQYF.

The CDR3 is CASSPGENQPQHF. DNA of the CDR3: TGTGCCAGTAGCCCAGGGGAGAATCAGCCCCAGCATTTT. This rearrangement joins TRBV19 to TRBJ1-5; the D gene is possibly TRBD1 (6 bases). With 6 bases removed from V and 4 bases from J, the gap between germline ends came to 10 bases. Germline CDR1 is LNHDA and CDR2 is SQIVND (reference sequence). The CDR3 runs 13 residues. Drawing the rest from reference TRBV19 and TRBJ1-5, the complete variable domain is DGGITQSPKYLFRKEGQNVTLSCEQNLNHDAMYWYRQDPGQGLRLIYYSQIVNDFQKGDIAEGYSVSREKKESFPLTVTSAQKNPTAFYLCASSPGENQPQHFGDGTRLSIL.

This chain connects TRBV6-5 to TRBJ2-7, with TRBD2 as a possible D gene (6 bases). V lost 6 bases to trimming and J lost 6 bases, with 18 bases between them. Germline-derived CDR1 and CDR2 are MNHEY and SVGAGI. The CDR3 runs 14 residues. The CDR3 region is CASRPVISGAEQYV. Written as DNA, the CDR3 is TGTGCCAGCAGGCCCGTCATTAGCGGTGCCGAGCAGTACGTC.

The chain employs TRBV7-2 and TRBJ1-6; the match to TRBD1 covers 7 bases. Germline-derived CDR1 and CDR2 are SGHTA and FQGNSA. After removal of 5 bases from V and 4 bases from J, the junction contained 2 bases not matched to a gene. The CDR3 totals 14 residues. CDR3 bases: TGTGCCAGCAGCCCGACAGGGTATAATTCACCCCTCCACTTT. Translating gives CASSPTGYNSPLHF. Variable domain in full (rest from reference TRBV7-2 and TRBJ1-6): GAGVSQSPSNKVTEKGKDVELRCDPISGHTALYWYRQSLGQGLEFLIYFQGNSAPDKSGLPSDRFSAERTGGSVSTLTIQRTQQEDSAVYLCASSPTGYNSPLHFGNGTRLTVT.

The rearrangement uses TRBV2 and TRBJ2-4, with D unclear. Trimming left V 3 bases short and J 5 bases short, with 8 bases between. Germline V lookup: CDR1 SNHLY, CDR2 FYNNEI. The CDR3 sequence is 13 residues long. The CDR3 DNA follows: TGTGCCAGCAGTGAGTGGCACGAAAACATTCAGTACTTC. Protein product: CASSEWHENIQYF.

In DNA form, the CDR3 reads TGTGCCAGCAGCCCTGGACAGGGGGCTTGGAATCAGCCCCAGCATTTT. This codes for CASSPGQGAWNQPQHF. The chain recombines TRBV11-2 with TRBJ1-5; 11 positions agree with TRBD1. Germline V gives CDR1 SGHAT, CDR2 FQNNGV. V shed 5 bases, J shed 4 bases, and the junction held 7 bases outside the gene matches. The CDR3 extends over 16 amino acids. Full variable domain (missing parts from reference TRBV11-2 and TRBJ1-5): EAGVAQSPRYKIIEKRQSVAFWCNPISGHATLYWYQQILGQGPKLLIQFQNNGVVDDSQLPKDRFSAERLKGVDSTLKIQPAKLEDSAVYLCASSPGQGAWNQPQHFGDGTRLSIL.

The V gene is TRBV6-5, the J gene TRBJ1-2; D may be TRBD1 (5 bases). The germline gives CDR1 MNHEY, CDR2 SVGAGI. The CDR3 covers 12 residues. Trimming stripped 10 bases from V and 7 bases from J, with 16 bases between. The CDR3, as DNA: TGTGCCACTATGACACCGACAGCTGGCTACACCTTC. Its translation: CATMTPTAGYTF.